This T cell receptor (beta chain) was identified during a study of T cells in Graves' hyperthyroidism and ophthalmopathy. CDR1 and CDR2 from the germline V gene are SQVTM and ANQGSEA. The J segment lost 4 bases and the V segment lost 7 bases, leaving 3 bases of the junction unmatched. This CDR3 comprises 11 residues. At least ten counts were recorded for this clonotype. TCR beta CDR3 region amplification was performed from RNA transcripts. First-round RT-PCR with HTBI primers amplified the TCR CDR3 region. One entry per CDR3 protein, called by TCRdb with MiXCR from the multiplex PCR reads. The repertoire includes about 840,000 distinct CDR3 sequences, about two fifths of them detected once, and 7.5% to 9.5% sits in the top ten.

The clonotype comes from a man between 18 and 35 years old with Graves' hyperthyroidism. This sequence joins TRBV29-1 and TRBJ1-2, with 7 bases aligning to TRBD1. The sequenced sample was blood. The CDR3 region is CSAGTAYGYTF. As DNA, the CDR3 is TGCAGCGCCGGGACAGCCTATGGCTACACCTTC.